This T cell receptor beta chain was captured by sequencing in a study of cytomegalovirus exposure and HLA in healthy donors. Data came from immunoSEQ multiplex PCR; TCRdb stores just in-frame clones and leaves some out. The sample lists around 150,000 clones, 90% to 95% occurring once. The CDR3 runs 14 residues. Trimming took 6 bases from V and 8 from J; bases not matched to a gene: 6. Germline V gene lookup returns CDR1 MNHNS and CDR2 SASEGT. This clonotype was sampled from a man between 18 and 35 years old in good health and CMV-seronegative. The material sequenced was PBMCs. The rearrangement uses TRBV6-1 and TRBJ2-1; TRBD2 matches at 11 bases. CDR3 loop: CASSPGLAVDEQFF. In DNA form, the CDR3 reads TGTGCCAGCAGCCCGGGACTAGCGGTCGATGAGCAGTTCTTC.